This T cell receptor beta chain appears in the sequencing data of a study of Tregs in tolerant kidney transplant recipients. Findings and limits, study-wide: Biological reproducibility was not directly addressed in this study. Tregs expanded with activated donor B cells seemed most donor-specific. Findings come from small patient numbers and require larger validation. Donor-specific Treg expansion exceeded global Treg expansion in tolerant patients, suggesting antigen drive.

Concerning this clone: Its target is unknown. The read terminates 3 residues before the CDR3 end, so the remaining end is supplied by the germline J gene.

V lost 5 bases and J lost 3; bases outside the gene matches: 9. Germline CDR1 DFQATT, CDR2 SNEGSKA (reference sequence). The CDR3 is 15 residues long. This table comes from immunoSEQ multiplex PCR, and its TCRdb copy is limited to in-frame clones, with some not included. The listing contains around 2,000 clones. CFSE-labeled recipient PBMCs were cultured more than five days with irradiated graft donor PBMCs, then FACS-sorted. This receptor was taken from a human patient who received a combined kidney and bone marrow transplant. The specimen comprised CD4+ T cells from blood cultured with allogeneic cells, sampled before the transplant. The chain has TRBV20-1 and TRBJ1-2; 10 bases align to TRBD1. CDR3 protein: CSALRDRGRDYGYTF. CDR3 DNA (partial): TGCAGTGCTCTACGGGACAGGGGCAGGGACTATGGC.